The 12 T cell receptor beta chains below come from one sample, sequenced in a study of CD8 T cells in Susac syndrome. RNA, at roughly 0.45 to 1 ug, was reverse transcribed with random hexamers. TCRdb reprocessed the immunoSEQ multiplex PCR reads via MiXCR and lists one record per CDR3 protein. This sample has under 95,000 distinct CDR3 sequences, with just under 95% found just once. Sequenced input: CD4+ T cells from PBMCs. These receptors all come from a human donor with Susac syndrome.

This chain connects TRBV5-1 to TRBJ2-3; D call uncertain. Trimming cost V 0 bases and J 3 bases, with 8 bases left between them. Germline values: CDR1 SGHRS, CDR2 YFSETQ. The CDR3 covers 14 residues. CDR3 sequence: CASSLGVGTDTQYF. Here the CDR3 DNA reads TGCGCCAGCAGCTTGGGGGTTGGGACAGATACGCAGTATTTT.

The chain employs TRBV6-5 and TRBJ1-6, with no clear D. Germline V gene data show CDR1 as MNHEY and CDR2 as SVGAGI. Trimming cost V 5 bases and J 8 bases, with 13 bases left between them. The CDR3 covers 14 residues. CDR3 amino acids: CASSGGISDSPLHF. The CDR3 DNA reads as TGTGCCAGCAGTGGCGGAATATCTGATTCACCCCTCCACTTT.

Written as DNA, the CDR3 is TGTGCCAGCACGCCGGGAGCCTCCAATGAGCAGTTCTTC. Amino acids: CASTPGASNEQFF. The V call is TRBV7-2, the J call TRBJ2-1; D is perhaps TRBD2 (6 bases). CDR3 size: 13 residues. With 7 bases removed from V and 6 bases from J, the gap between germline ends came to 13 bases. Germline CDR1 SGHTA, CDR2 FQGNSA.

The chain couples TRBV27 to TRBJ1-2, with D unclear. The ends were cut back, 2 bases at V and 11 bases at J, with 18 bases in the middle. In germline, CDR1 is MNHEY, CDR2 SMNVEV (reference sequence). The CDR3 is 14 residues long. CDR3 in DNA: TGTGCCAGCAGTTTAGAAGTCGGCGATTGGAGGTACACCTTC. Protein product: CASSLEVGDWRYTF.

The chain combines TRBV2 with TRBJ1-4; D unclear. V was clipped by 6 bases and J by 10 bases, with 15 bases between them. Germline values: CDR1 SNHLY, CDR2 FYNNEI. This CDR3 is built from 13 residues. In DNA form, the CDR3 reads TGTGCCAGCAGCGACGGGCGACTGGGAAAACTGTTTTTT. Protein: CASSDGRLGKLFF.

This clonotype was seen a few times. The rearrangement links TRBV6-2 or TRBV6-3 to TRBJ2-1; 15 nucleotides match TRBD2. The ends lost 10 bases at V and 6 bases at J; junction bases unmatched: 4. Germline V gene sequence: CDR1 MNHEY, CDR2 SVGEGT. The CDR3 loop spans 14 amino acids. CDR3 region: CATRTSGGANEQFF. The CDR3 DNA reads TGTGCCACCCGGACTAGCGGGGGGGCCAATGAGCAGTTCTTC.

V usage is TRBV5-1 and J usage is TRBJ2-2; a weak D match, TRBD1 (5 bases). This CDR3 spans 15 amino acids. Trimming removed 2 bases at V and 1 base at J, with 9 bases between. The germline CDR1 and CDR2 sequences are SGHRS and YFSETQ. DNA of the CDR3: TGCGCCAGCAGCTTTGGGGCAGAGAACACCGGGGAGCTGTTTTTT. As protein: CASSFGAENTGELFF.

The count of this clonotype is one. This chain joins TRBV6-2 or TRBV6-3 and TRBJ1-5, with a weak D call TRBD1 (6 bases). V gave up 2 bases and J gave up 4 bases, with 15 bases separating them. There are 16 residues in the CDR3. Looked up from germline, CDR1 is MNHEY and CDR2 is SVGEGT. As DNA, the CDR3 is TGTGCCAGCAGTTACGACAGGTTTGGAGGGAATCAGCCCCAGCATTTT. Translated, it gives CASSYDRFGGNQPQHF.

This clonotype was seen just once. V usage is TRBV20-1 and J usage is TRBJ1-6; D perhaps matches TRBD1 (6 bases). Germline CDR1 DFQATT, CDR2 SNEGSKA (reference sequence). This CDR3 has 13 amino acids. Trimming took 3 bases from V and 6 from J, leaving 9 bases between them. As DNA, the CDR3 is TGCAGTGCTAGGGGGGCCCTTAATTCACCCCTCCACTTT. Protein sequence: CSARGALNSPLHF.

The rearrangement uses TRBV9 and TRBJ2-2, with D tentatively TRBD1 (5 bases). This CDR3 has 14 residues. Germline CDR1 is SGDLS and CDR2 is YYNGEE. The V end was cut by 4 bases, the J end by 7 bases, with 14 bases between. CDR3 residues: CASSPSVDNGELFF. CDR3 nucleotides: TGTGCCAGCAGCCCCTCGGTGGACAACGGGGAGCTGTTTTTT.

This rearrangement joins TRBV6-5 to TRBJ2-7; D gene uncertain. Trimming pared 2 bases from V and 6 bases from J, leaving 8 bases between. Germline CDR1 and CDR2: MNHEY and SVGAGI. This CDR3 comprises 12 residues. CDR3 loop: CASSYAPGEQYF. As DNA, the CDR3 is TGTGCCAGCAGTTACGCGCCTGGCGAGCAGTACTTC.

This clonotype has only one observation. The chain links TRBV10-2 to TRBJ2-7; TRBD1 matches 9 bases. V shed 3 bases, J shed 4 bases, and the junction held 10 bases outside the gene matches. Germline-derived CDR1 and CDR2 are WSHSY and SAAADI. The CDR3 spans 16 residues. CDR3 sequence reads: CASSDRWGQGSYEQYF. Here the CDR3 DNA reads TGCGCCAGCAGTGATCGTTGGGGACAGGGATCGTACGAGCAGTACTTC.